This T cell receptor (beta chain) was documented in a study of identical twins. This clonotype appeared a few times. A template switching step contributed a universal primer site, while unique molecular identifiers were present in the cDNA. TCRdb ran MiXCR on the 5' RACE reads and lists one entry per CDR3 protein. The table has 450,000 or so distinct CDR3 sequences, approximately 14% seen once. This sample was shared with a second study, whose subject was yellow fever vaccine responses in identical twins.

The receptor comes from a woman aged 18-29 years in good health. The sample taken for sequencing was CD4+ T cells sorted from blood.

The CDR3 nucleotides read TGTGCCAGCAGCGAGGCTAGCGGGGGAGTAAATGAGCAGTTCTTC. Protein product: CASSEASGGVNEQFF. This rearrangement joins TRBV9 to TRBJ2-1; 10 nucleotides line up with TRBD2. Trimming took 3 bases from V and 7 from J; bases not matched to a gene: 7. The germline V gene encodes CDR1 SGDLS and CDR2 YYNGEE. This CDR3 contains 15 residues.